This T cell receptor (beta chain) was observed in a study of vaccination effects on CD4 cells after COVID-19. The repertoire was sequenced with immunoSEQ multiplex PCR; TCRdb's copy has only in-frame clones and lacks some. The repertoire holds under 30,000 clones, with roughly 68% as singletons. CDR1 is LGHDT and CDR2 is YNNKEL in the germline V gene (reference sequence). Trimming cost V 1 base and J 5 bases; bases outside gene matches: 3. The CDR3 sequence is 15 residues long. As regards this clone: Its target is not known.

Before sequencing took place, the ViraFEST assay used viral peptide pools to expand antigen-specific CD4+ T cells. Cultured cells yielded isolated CD4+ T cells after less than 11 days. Two-dose vaccination with either BNT162b2 or mRNA-1273 was given to the participants. Nucleocapsid antibodies were negative in the vaccine recipients, who had never had SARS-CoV-2 infection. Peptides at roughly 9.2 ug/ml and IL-2 at 10 IU/ml were added to roughly 2 million PBMC per well. The specimen was CD4+ T cells from PBMCs cultured with HCoV-OC43 spike peptides, collected after COVID-19 vaccination. Subset denoted: HCoV-OC43 spike overlapping peptide pool stimulation. The receptor was derived from a human donor who received a COVID-19 vaccine. The chain joins TRBV3-1 (or the pseudogene TRBV3-2) to TRBJ2-2; TRBD2 matches at 8 bases. CDR3 in DNA: TGTGCCAGCAGCCAAGTACAGCGGGGGACCGGGGAGCTGTTTTTT. This codes for CASSQVQRGTGELFF.